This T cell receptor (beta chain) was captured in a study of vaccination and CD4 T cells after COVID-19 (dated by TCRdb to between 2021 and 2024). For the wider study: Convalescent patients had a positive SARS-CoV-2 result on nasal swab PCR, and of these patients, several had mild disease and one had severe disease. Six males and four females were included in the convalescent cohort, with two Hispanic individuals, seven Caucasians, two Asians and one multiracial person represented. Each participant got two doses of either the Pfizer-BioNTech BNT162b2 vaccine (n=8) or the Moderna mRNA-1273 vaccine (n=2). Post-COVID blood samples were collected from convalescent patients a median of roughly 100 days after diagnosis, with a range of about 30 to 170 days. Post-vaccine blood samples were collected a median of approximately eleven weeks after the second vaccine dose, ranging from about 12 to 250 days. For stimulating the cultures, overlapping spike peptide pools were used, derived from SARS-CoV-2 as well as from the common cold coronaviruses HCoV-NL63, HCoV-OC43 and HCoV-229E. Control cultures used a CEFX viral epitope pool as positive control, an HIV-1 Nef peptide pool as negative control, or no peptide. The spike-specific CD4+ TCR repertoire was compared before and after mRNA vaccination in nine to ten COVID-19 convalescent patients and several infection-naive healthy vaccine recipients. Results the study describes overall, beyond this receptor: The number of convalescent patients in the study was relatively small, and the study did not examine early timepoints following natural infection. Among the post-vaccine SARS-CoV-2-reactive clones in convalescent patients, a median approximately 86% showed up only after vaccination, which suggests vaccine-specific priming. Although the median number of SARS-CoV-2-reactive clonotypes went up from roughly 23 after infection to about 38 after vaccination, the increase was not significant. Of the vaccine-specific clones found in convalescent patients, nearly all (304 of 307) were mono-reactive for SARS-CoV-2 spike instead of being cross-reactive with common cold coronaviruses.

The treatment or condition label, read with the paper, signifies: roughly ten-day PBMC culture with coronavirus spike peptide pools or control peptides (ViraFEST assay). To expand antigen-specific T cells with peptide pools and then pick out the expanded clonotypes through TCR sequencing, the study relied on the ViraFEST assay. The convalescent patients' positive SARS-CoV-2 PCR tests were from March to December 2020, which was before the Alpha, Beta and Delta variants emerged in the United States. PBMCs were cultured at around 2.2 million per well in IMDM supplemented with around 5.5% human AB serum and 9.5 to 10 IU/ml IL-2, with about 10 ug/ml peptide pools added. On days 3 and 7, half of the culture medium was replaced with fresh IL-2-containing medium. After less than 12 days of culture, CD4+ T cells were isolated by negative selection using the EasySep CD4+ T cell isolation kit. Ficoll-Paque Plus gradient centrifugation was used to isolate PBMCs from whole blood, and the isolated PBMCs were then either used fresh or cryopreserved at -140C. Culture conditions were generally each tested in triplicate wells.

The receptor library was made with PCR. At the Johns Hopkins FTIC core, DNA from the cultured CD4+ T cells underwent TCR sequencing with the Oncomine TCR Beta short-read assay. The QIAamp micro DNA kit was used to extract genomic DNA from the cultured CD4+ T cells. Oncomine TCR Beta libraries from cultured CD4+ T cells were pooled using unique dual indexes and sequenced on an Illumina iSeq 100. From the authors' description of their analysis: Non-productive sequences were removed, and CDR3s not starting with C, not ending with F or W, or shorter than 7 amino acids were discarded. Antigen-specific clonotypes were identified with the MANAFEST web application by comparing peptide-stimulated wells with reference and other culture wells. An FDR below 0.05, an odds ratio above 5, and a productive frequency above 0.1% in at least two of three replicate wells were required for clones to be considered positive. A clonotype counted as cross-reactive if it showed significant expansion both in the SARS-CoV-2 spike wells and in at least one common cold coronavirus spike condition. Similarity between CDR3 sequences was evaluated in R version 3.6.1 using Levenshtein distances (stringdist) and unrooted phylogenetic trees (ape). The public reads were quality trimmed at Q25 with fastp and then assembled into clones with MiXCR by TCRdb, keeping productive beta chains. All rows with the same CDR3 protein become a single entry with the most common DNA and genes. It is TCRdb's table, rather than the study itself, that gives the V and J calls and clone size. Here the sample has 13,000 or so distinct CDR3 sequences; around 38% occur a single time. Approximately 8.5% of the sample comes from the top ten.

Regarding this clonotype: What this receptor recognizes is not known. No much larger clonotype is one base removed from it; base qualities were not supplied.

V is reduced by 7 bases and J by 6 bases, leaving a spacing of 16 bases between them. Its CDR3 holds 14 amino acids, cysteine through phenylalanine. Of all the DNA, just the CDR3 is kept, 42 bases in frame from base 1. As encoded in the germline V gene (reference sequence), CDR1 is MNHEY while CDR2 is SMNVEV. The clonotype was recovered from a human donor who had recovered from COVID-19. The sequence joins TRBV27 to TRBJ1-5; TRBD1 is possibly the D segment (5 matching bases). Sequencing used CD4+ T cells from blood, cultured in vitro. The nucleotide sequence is TGTGCCAGCAACAAGGTGTCCGGGGGTCAGCCCCAGCATTTT. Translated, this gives CASNKVSGGQPQHF.